This T cell receptor beta chain was documented in a study of T cell responses to AZD1222 COVID-19 vaccine. Only in-frame clones appear in the TCRdb table, and some are missing; sequencing was by immunoSEQ multiplex PCR. This table holds approximately 120,000 clones, over 75% found once. The V gene lost 3 bases and the J gene lost 3 bases, with 8 bases spanning the gap. The CDR3 has 14 residues. The germline V gene has CDR1 MDHEN and CDR2 SYDVKM. The sequence was obtained from an adult in good health. The chain carries TRBV28 and TRBJ2-2; possibly TRBD1 for D (6 bases). The source material was peripheral blood, sampled on day 0 of MenACWY control vaccination. The CDR3 DNA reads as TGTGCCAGCAGTTTTACAGGGTACACCGGGGAGCTGTTTTTT. Protein sequence: CASSFTGYTGELFF. Full variable domain (missing parts from reference TRBV28 and TRBJ2-2): DVKVTQSSRYLVKRTGEKVFLECVQDMDHENMFWYRQDPGLGLRLIYFSYDVKMKEKGDIPEGYSVSREKKERFSLILESASTNQTSMYLCASSFTGYTGELFFGEGSRLTVL.